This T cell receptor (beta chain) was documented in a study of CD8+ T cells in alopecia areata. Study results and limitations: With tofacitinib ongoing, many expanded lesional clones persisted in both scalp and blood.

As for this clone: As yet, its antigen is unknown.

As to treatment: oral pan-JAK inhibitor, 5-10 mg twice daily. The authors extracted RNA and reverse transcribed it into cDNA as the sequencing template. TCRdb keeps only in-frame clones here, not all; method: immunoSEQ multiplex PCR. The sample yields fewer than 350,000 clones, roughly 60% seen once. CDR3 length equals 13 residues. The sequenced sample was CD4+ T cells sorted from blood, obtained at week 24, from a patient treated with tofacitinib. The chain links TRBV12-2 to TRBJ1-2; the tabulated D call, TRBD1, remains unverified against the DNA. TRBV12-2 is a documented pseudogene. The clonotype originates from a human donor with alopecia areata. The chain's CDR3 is CASRLDPGGGYTF. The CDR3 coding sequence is TGTGCAAGTCGCTTAGACCCAGGGGGCGGCTACACCTTC.